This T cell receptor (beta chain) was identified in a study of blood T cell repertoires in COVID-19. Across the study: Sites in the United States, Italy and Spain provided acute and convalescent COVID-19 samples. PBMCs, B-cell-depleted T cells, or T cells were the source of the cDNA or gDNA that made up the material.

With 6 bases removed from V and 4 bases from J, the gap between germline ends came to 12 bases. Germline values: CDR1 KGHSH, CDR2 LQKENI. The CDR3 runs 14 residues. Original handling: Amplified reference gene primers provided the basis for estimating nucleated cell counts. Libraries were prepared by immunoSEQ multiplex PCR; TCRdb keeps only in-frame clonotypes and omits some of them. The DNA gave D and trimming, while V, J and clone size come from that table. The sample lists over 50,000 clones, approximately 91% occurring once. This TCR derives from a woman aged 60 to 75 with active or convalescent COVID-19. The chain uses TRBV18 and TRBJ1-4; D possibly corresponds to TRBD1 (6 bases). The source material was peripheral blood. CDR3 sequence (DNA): TGTGCCAGCTCCCGCGGACAGCGTAATGAAAAACTGTTTTTT. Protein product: CASSRGQRNEKLFF.